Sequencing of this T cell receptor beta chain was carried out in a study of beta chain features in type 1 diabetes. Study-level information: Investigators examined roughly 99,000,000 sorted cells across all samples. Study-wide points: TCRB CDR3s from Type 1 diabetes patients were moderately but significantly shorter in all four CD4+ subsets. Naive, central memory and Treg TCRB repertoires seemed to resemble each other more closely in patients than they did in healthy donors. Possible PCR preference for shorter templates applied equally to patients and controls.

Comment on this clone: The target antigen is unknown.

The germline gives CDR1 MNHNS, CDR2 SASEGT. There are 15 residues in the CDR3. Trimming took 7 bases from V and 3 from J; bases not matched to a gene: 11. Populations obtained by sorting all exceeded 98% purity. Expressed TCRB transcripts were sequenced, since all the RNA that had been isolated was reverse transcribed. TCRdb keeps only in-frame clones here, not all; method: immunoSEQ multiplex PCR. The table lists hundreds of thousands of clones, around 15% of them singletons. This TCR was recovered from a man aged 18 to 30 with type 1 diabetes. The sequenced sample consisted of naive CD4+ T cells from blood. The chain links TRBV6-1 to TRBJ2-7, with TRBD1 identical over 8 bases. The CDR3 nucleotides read TGTGCCAGCACCTCCGGACAGGGTGGATTCTACGAGCAGTACTTC. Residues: CASTSGQGGFYEQYF.